This T cell receptor (beta chain) emerged from a study of vaccination and CD4 T cells after COVID-19. About the research overall: The peptides that stimulated the cells were overlapping spike peptides from SARS-CoV-2, HCoV-NL63, HCoV-OC43 and HCoV-229E.

With regard to this clonotype: The antigen is unknown.

Researchers used the Oncomine TCR Beta short-read assay to sequence DNA from cultured CD4+ T cells. Genomic DNA was drawn out of CD4+ T cells grown in culture. TCRdb re-analysed the PCR reads in MiXCR, keeping a single row per CDR3 protein. The sample consists of 9,000 to 15,000 distinct CDR3 sequences, 30% to 35% of them appearing once. The treatment was: approximately nine-day PBMC culture with coronavirus spike peptide pools or control peptides (ViraFEST assay). From negative nucleocapsid antibodies before and after vaccination, healthy vaccine recipients were shown to have had no prior SARS-CoV-2 infection. The sequence was obtained from a human donor who received a COVID-19 vaccine. The material sequenced was CD4+ T cells from blood, cultured in vitro, taken before SARS-CoV-2 vaccination.

CDR3 region: CASQPGIRAETQYF. CDR3 sequence (DNA): TGTGCCAGTCAGCCCGGTATCAGGGCAGAGACCCAGTACTTC. The chain carries TRBV12-3 or TRBV12-4 and TRBJ2-5; possibly TRBD1 for D (5 bases). Trimming removed 9 bases at V and 4 bases at J, with 18 bases between. The length of the CDR3 is 14 residues.